Each of the 24 T cell receptor beta chains below was sequenced from the same sample in a study of CD8+CD57+ T cells in acquired aplastic anemia. TCR beta VDJ and CDR3 profiling used genomic DNA as template. In TCRdb, the reads were re-called with MiXCR into one record per CDR3 protein. In the table there are roughly 200,000 distinct CDR3 sequences, roughly 57% of which are singletons. Sequencing was done on a sample of sorted CD4+, CD8+, or CD8+CD57+ T cells (not recorded which) from PBMCs. Receptor source: a human donor in good health.

This clonotype was recorded a few times. The chain has TRBV7-9 and TRBJ1-2, with D perhaps TRBD1 (5 bases). This CDR3 contains 14 residues. Trimming took off 5 bases at V and 6 bases at J, with 16 bases between the two ends. Germline-derived CDR1 and CDR2 are SEHNR and FQNEAQ (reference sequence). CDR3 region: CASSPGTDLHGYTF. In DNA, the CDR3 is TGTGCCAGCAGCCCTGGGACGGACCTCCATGGCTACACCTTC.

V gene TRBV14 combines with J gene TRBJ2-7, with unresolved D. Trimming removed 4 bases from V and 0 bases from J, with 4 bases in between. The CDR3 is made up of 12 amino acids. Germline CDR1 is SGHDN and CDR2 is FVKESK. For the CDR3, the DNA is TGTGCCAGCAGCCGCGTCTCCTACGAGCAGTACTTC. It encodes CASSRVSYEQYF.

The chain carries TRBV7-8 and TRBJ2-7; 9 bases align to TRBD2. CDR3 length: 15 residues. Germline V gene sequence: CDR1 SGHVS, CDR2 FQNEAQ. V gave up 1 base and J gave up 4 bases; unmatched junction bases: 5. CDR3 sequence reads: CASSLDSGGIYEQYF. CDR3 nucleotide sequence: TGTGCCAGCAGCTTAGATAGCGGGGGCATATACGAGCAGTACTTC.

The gene calls are TRBV7-2 and TRBJ2-3; 8 bases line up with TRBD2. Germline values: CDR1 SGHTA, CDR2 FQGNSA. The CDR3 sequence is 14 residues long. The ends lost 1 base at V and 10 bases at J; junction bases unmatched: 7. CDR3 DNA: TGTGCCAGCAGCTTAGAGGGAACTAGCGGCTCGCAGTATTTT. Translated: CASSLEGTSGSQYF.

The chain has TRBV20-1 and TRBJ1-1, with D tentatively TRBD1 (6 bases). The V gene's germline CDR1 is DFQATT and CDR2 SNEGSKA (reference sequence). The CDR3 sequence is 13 residues long. Trimming shortened V by 3 bases and J by 7 bases, and 15 bases separated the two germline ends. CDR3 nucleotide sequence: TGCAGTGCTAGGTTACAGGGACTGATTGAAGCTTTCTTT. Its translation: CSARLQGLIEAFF.

This clonotype was counted only a few times. The chain couples TRBV10-3 to TRBJ2-7; 10 bases line up with TRBD1. Losses at the gene ends were 0 bases for V and 5 bases for J; bases not matched to a gene: 1. Germline CDR1 and CDR2: ENHRY and SYGVKD. The CDR3 is made up of 14 amino acids. CDR3 region: CAISESDRGNEQYF. As DNA, the CDR3 is TGTGCCATCAGTGAGTCGGACAGGGGGAACGAGCAGTACTTC.

On this clonotype itself: This may come from a read error, since a much larger clone is one base off. The chain is built from TRBV7-9 and TRBJ1-1, with 9 bases that match TRBD1. The germline V gene has CDR1 SEHNR and CDR2 FQNEAQ (reference sequence). This CDR3 is built from 16 residues. The CDR3 region has the DNA TGTGCCAGCAGCGCAGGACAGGGGCTAAAGAACACTGAAGCTATCTTT. This gives the protein CASSAGQGLKNTEAIF.

The rearrangement uses TRBV10-3 and TRBJ2-7; D gene ambiguous. The CDR3 contains 16 residues. V was pared by 2 bases and J by 4 bases, with 18 bases between. From germline, CDR1 is ENHRY and CDR2 SYGVKD. Here the CDR3 DNA reads TGTGCCATCAGTGAGGCCTCCCCAGTAAGAAAATACGAGCAGTACTTC. This sequence encodes CAISEASPVRKYEQYF.

The table lists this clonotype with a count of one. One end of the junction does not line up with germline, which may come from a read error. CDR3 bases: TGCACCAGCAGCCAAGTGGCCCGAAAGGGGAATGGCTACACCTTC. As protein: CTSSQVARKGNGYTF. The gene calls are TRBV4-3 and TRBJ1-2; TRBD1 might be the D (5 bases). This CDR3 comprises 15 residues. Germline V gene lookup returns CDR1 LGHNA and CDR2 YSLEER.

This clonotype was seen ten or more times. The V call is TRBV6-1, the J call TRBJ2-7; 7 positions agree with TRBD1. Germline CDR1 MNHNS, CDR2 SASEGT. Losses at the gene ends were 1 base for V and 1 base for J; bases not matched to a gene: 1. The CDR3 loop spans 14 amino acids. CDR3 DNA sequence: TGTGCCAGCAGTGAAGGGGGACAGTCCTACGAGCAGTACTTC. Translated: CASSEGGQSYEQYF.

The chain recombines TRBV4-3 with TRBJ2-7; D remains ambiguous. CDR1 LGHNA and CDR2 YSLEER come from the germline V gene. This CDR3 is 14 amino acids long. V shed 2 bases and J shed 2 bases, with 10 bases lying between them. The CDR3 loop reads CASSQSSTAYEQYF. The CDR3, as DNA: TGCGCCAGCAGCCAATCGAGCACCGCCTACGAGCAGTACTTC.

This chain connects TRBV7-2 to TRBJ2-3, with 8 bases that match TRBD2. The CDR3 consists of 13 residues. Germline CDR1 and CDR2: SGHTA and FQGNSA. With 1 base clipped from V and 11 bases from J, the junction kept 5 bases outside the gene matches. CDR3: CASSLGGLAKQYF. The CDR3 nucleotides read TGTGCCAGCAGCTTAGGAGGACTAGCTAAGCAGTATTTT.

This clonotype has a handful of counts. V and J are TRBV2 and TRBJ1-5; possibly TRBD1 for D (5 bases). CDR1 and CDR2 (germline): SNHLY, FYNNEI. V was pared by 1 base and J by 4 bases, with 8 bases between. This CDR3 spans 14 amino acids. CDR3 region: CASSEGRGNQPQHF. The DNA of the CDR3 is TGTGCCAGCAGTGAAGGTAGGGGAAATCAGCCCCAGCATTTT. The whole variable domain, filled in from reference TRBV2 and TRBJ1-5, reads EPEVTQTPSHQVTQMGQEVILRCVPISNHLYFYWYRQILGQKVEFLVSFYNNEISEKSEIFDDQFSVERPDGSNFTLKIRSTKLEDSAMYFCASSEGRGNQPQHFGDGTRLSIL.

CDR3 bases: TGTGCCAGCAGTTCCGTACTGGGGGATACGCAGTATTTT. Translating it yields CASSSVLGDTQYF. This sequence joins TRBV5-4 and TRBJ2-3, with D unclear. The V end lost 5 bases, the J end lost 6 bases, and 13 bases lay between the germline ends. CDR3 length: 13 residues. The germline V gene has CDR1 SGHNT and CDR2 YYREEE (reference sequence).

In its sample, this clonotype was seen a few times. The chain employs TRBV20-1 and TRBJ2-5; perhaps TRBD2 as D (6 bases). Germline V gene data show CDR1 as DFQATT and CDR2 as SNEGSKA (reference sequence). With 6 bases removed from V and 3 bases from J, the gap between germline ends came to 14 bases. There are 13 residues in the CDR3. CDR3 DNA: TGCAGTGCCTCAGGTCCTAGCGAAGAGACCCAGTACTTC. Translated, it gives CSASGPSEETQYF.

The chain links TRBV29-1 to TRBJ2-3, with 12 bases that match TRBD2. The CDR3 extends over 17 amino acids. Per germline, CDR1 SQVTM and CDR2 ANQGSEA. Trimming removed 4 bases from V and 0 bases from J; junction bases left unmatched: 8. In DNA, the CDR3 is TGCAGCGTTGTCCGTGCTAGCGGGGGGGCAAGCACAGATACGCAGTATTTT. It yields the protein CSVVRASGGASTDTQYF.

In its sample, this clonotype was seen many times. The rearrangement links TRBV12-3 or TRBV12-4 to TRBJ2-1, with D unclear. The CDR3 loop spans 12 amino acids. V lost 6 bases to trimming and J lost 7 bases, with 10 bases between them. The CDR3 here is CASSPVGNEQFF. CDR3 bases: TGTGCCAGCAGCCCGGTCGGGAATGAGCAGTTCTTC.

The V call is TRBV27, the J call TRBJ1-4; weak D call: TRBD1 (6 bases). CDR1 and CDR2 (germline): MNHEY, SMNVEV (reference sequence). The V gene lost 5 bases and the J gene lost 6 bases, with 19 bases spanning the gap. This CDR3 spans 16 amino acids. In DNA form, the CDR3 reads TGTGCCAGCAGTCATTTAAGGGTGCAGGGGCATGAAAAACTGTTTTTT. This sequence encodes CASSHLRVQGHEKLFF. The whole variable domain, remainder taken from reference TRBV27 and TRBJ1-4, is EAQVTQNPRYLITVTGKKLTVTCSQNMNHEYMSWYRQDPGLGLRQIYYSMNVEVTDKGDVPEGYKVSRKEKRNFPLILESPSPNQTSLYFCASSHLRVQGHEKLFFGSGTQLSVL.

This clonotype has more than one count but fewer than ten. The chain is built from TRBV7-8 and TRBJ2-1, with D possibly matching TRBD2 (6 bases). V was clipped by 1 base and J by 6 bases, with 10 bases between them. This CDR3 is 14 amino acids long. Germline CDR1 and CDR2: SGHVS and FQNEAQ. CDR3: CASSLVGLRNEQFF. The CDR3, as DNA: TGTGCCAGCAGCTTAGTTGGACTACGCAATGAGCAGTTCTTC.

This clonotype was counted many times. This rearrangement joins TRBV6-4 to TRBJ2-5, with TRBD2 matching 11 bases. This CDR3 has 15 amino acids. From germline, CDR1 is MRHNA and CDR2 SNTAGT. The V gene end was trimmed by 3 bases and the J gene end by 2 bases; junction bases not matched to a gene: 2. Written as DNA, the CDR3 is TGTGCCAGCAGTGAAGTAGCGGGAGGGCAAGAGACCCAGTACTTC. Its protein is CASSEVAGGQETQYF.

V is TRBV29-1 and J is TRBJ2-7; a possible D gene is TRBD2 (7 bases). V lost 7 bases and J lost 7, with 17 bases in between. Germline CDR1 is SQVTM and CDR2 is ANQGSEA. The CDR3 length is 12 residues. The CDR3 sequence: CSAWGGLREQYF. The CDR3 bases are TGCAGCGCCTGGGGGGGGCTACGGGAGCAGTACTTC.

This sequence joins TRBV2 and TRBJ2-7; 9 bases are shared with TRBD1. Looked up from germline, CDR1 is SNHLY and CDR2 is FYNNEI. The junction had 9 bases not matched to a gene; V was cut back by 6 bases and J by 3 bases. The CDR3 runs 15 residues. This CDR3 reads CASRGDRESYYEQYF. CDR3 sequence (DNA): TGTGCCAGCAGGGGGGACAGGGAGAGCTACTACGAGCAGTACTTC. The full variable domain, its missing parts supplied by reference TRBV2 and TRBJ2-7, is EPEVTQTPSHQVTQMGQEVILRCVPISNHLYFYWYRQILGQKVEFLVSFYNNEISEKSEIFDDQFSVERPDGSNFTLKIRSTKLEDSAMYFCASRGDRESYYEQYFGPGTRLTVT.

In this sample, this clonotype turned up a few times. The chain uses TRBV5-1 and TRBJ2-3; D possibly corresponds to TRBD1 (6 bases). CDR1 is SGHRS, CDR2 YFSETQ, per germline. The CDR3 length is 15 residues. Between the trimmed V and J ends, which lost 7 bases and 0 bases, there was a span of 15 bases. In DNA, the CDR3 is TGCGCCAGCTCGTCGGCAGGGGCTAGCACAGATACGCAGTATTTT. It translates to CASSSAGASTDTQYF.

About this clonotype itself: A junction end diverges from the germline sequence, so it may reflect a read error. The rearrangement links TRBV24-1 to TRBJ2-7, with TRBD2 identical over 11 bases. This CDR3 contains 15 residues. Germline-derived CDR1 and CDR2 are KGHDR and SFDVKD. CDR3 in DNA: TGTGCCAGCAGTTGCACTAGCGGGAGTTTCTACGAGCAGTACTTC. Protein product: CASSCTSGSFYEQYF.